This TCR beta chain was obtained from a study of shared clonotypes between healthy human individuals. Whole-study results and caveats: Sequencing depth was predicted to influence how clonotypes are shared among donors. Researchers sampled only blood; tissue repertoires likely differ.

In the authors' workflow: Filtering differed since immunoSEQ provided only junctions, with no quality scores. The protocol was immunoSEQ multiplex PCR, while the TCRdb copy is restricted to in-frame clones and leaves out a portion. V and J calls and clone size come straight from that table; D and trimming were deduced from the DNA. The sample holds fewer than 2.5 million clones, approximately 93% seen once. Naive CD4+ cells were CD45RA-selected; the remaining cells were memory. In regard to this clone: What it recognizes is unknown.

The sequence derives from a man aged 18-30 years in good health. Some clones in this sample may be carry-over from other donors' samples. Material for sequencing was naive CD4+ T cells from PBMCs. Stated subset: CD45RA+ positively selected.

The CDR3 loop reads CATSNRDALNQPQHF. CDR3 coding DNA: TGTGCCACCAGCAATCGGGACGCACTCAATCAGCCCCAGCATTTT. The chain couples TRBV15 to TRBJ1-5; maybe TRBD1 (5 bases). The germline gives CDR1 LNHNV, CDR2 YYDKDF (reference sequence). There are 15 residues in the CDR3. V was shortened by 4 bases and J by 3 bases, with 13 bases between the two germline ends.